Sequencing of this T cell receptor beta chain was carried out in a study of shared clonotypes between healthy human individuals. Across the study: Three plates each covered CD4 naive and memory; CD8 naive two, CD8 memory one. Study-wide points: Only blood underwent sampling, and tissue repertoires likely differ. About 5% was the fraction of naive CD4 clonotypes found shared across a handful of donors.

Sorted-subset replicate PCRs used 200 ng DNA, around 31,000 T cell genomes. The method was immunoSEQ multiplex PCR; TCRdb's version includes in-frame clones alone and lacks a portion of them. The profile shows approximately 110,000 clones, around 64% of them singletons. This clone has just one count. Antigen: not known. Its ends do not fully match the called genes, so a read error is possible. This CDR3 has 14 amino acids. Looked up from germline, CDR1 is MNHEY and CDR2 is SMNVEV (reference sequence). The sequenced sample was memory CD8+ T cells sorted from blood. The subset was: CD45RO+ cells pooled with CCR7-negative TemRA cells. The TCR comes from a woman aged 25 to 45 in good health. The gene calls are TRBV27 and TRBJ2-7; D possibly uses TRBD1 or TRBD2 (6 bases each). CDR3 nucleotides: TGCCCCCTGGAGGGGGGACCCCCAAAGCACGAGCAGTACTTC. This gives the protein CPLEGGPPKHEQYF.